These 22 T cell receptor beta chains came from one sample sequenced in a study of blood T cell repertoires in COVID-19. Sequencing was performed with immunoSEQ multiplex PCR; in TCRdb, only in-frame clones are kept and a portion is missing. The sample includes 250,000 to 350,000 clones, under 90% of them seen just once. Sample: peripheral blood. These TCRs come from a woman in her thirties or forties who had recovered from COVID-19.

This chain uses TRBV19 with TRBJ2-7, with 7 bases matching TRBD1. V dropped 6 bases and J dropped 0; count of bases not matched to a gene: 11. The CDR3 is 16 residues long. Germline CDR1 reads LNHDA; CDR2 reads SQIVND (reference sequence). Written as DNA, the CDR3 is TGTGCCAGTAGGTCAGCCGGTGGGGACAGCTCCTACGAGCAGTACTTC. Its translation is CASRSAGGDSSYEQYF. Supplemented by reference TRBV19 and TRBJ2-7, the full variable domain reads DGGITQSPKYLFRKEGQNVTLSCEQNLNHDAMYWYRQDPGQGLRLIYYSQIVNDFQKGDIAEGYSVSREKKESFPLTVTSAQKNPTAFYLCASRSAGGDSSYEQYFGPGTRLTVT.

This clone has just a few counts. The chain recombines TRBV20-1 with TRBJ1-2; D gene uncertain. This CDR3 region has 13 residues. Trimming took off 3 bases at V and 0 bases at J, with 8 bases between the two ends. Germline lookup yields CDR1 DFQATT and CDR2 SNEGSKA (reference sequence). The DNA of the CDR3 is TGCAGTGCTAGTCAGGCCCCTAACTATGGCTACACCTTC. It translates to CSASQAPNYGYTF.

The chain is built from TRBV6-2 or TRBV6-3 and TRBJ2-7; D might be TRBD2 (5 bases). Germline values: CDR1 MNHEY, CDR2 SVGEGT. Trimming pared 6 bases from V and 5 bases from J, leaving 20 bases between. The CDR3 has 15 residues. The CDR3 loop reads CASSPAEAGRHEQYF. DNA of the CDR3: TGTGCCAGCAGCCCGGCGGAGGCCGGCAGGCACGAGCAGTACTTC.

This clone has only one observation. This chain uses TRBV29-1 with TRBJ2-3; 7 bases fit TRBD1. The CDR3 length is 13 residues. Unmatched junction bases numbered 6, after V lost 7 bases and J lost 2 bases. The germline gives CDR1 SQVTM, CDR2 ANQGSEA. The CDR3 loop is CSAGQSYTDTQYF. The CDR3 nucleotides read TGCAGCGCGGGACAGTCCTACACAGATACGCAGTATTTT.

The rearrangement uses TRBV10-3 and TRBJ2-7, with 8 nucleotides matching TRBD2. CDR1 ENHRY and CDR2 SYGVKD come from the germline V gene. The CDR3 runs 16 residues. Trimming removed 1 base from V and 6 bases from J; junction bases left unmatched: 11. The CDR3 here is CAISELSGSDRPEQYF. As DNA, the CDR3 is TGTGCCATCAGTGAGTTAAGCGGGAGTGATAGGCCCGAGCAGTACTTC.

The chain is built from TRBV6-6 and TRBJ2-7, with TRBD1 matching 7 bases. The CDR3 has 14 residues. Germline assignment: CDR1 MNHNY and CDR2 SVGAGI (reference sequence). V lost 5 bases to trimming and J lost 3 bases; unmatched junction nucleotides: 7. CDR3 protein: CASSQRDSYYEQYF. In nucleotides, the CDR3 is TGTGCCAGCAGTCAACGGGACAGCTACTACGAGCAGTACTTC.

J is TRBJ2-5 and V is TRBV28; TRBD2 aligns across 8 bases. With V trimmed by 4 bases and J by 5 bases, 3 bases remained unmatched. The CDR3 runs to 13 residues. Germline V gene lookup returns CDR1 MDHEN and CDR2 SYDVKM. The CDR3 sequence: CASSSPGGETQYF. In DNA, the CDR3 is TGTGCCAGCAGTTCCCCGGGGGGGGAGACCCAGTACTTC.

V is TRBV27 and J is TRBJ1-2; 7 bases are a match to TRBD1. With 5 bases clipped from V and 8 bases from J, the junction kept 8 bases outside the gene matches. Per germline, CDR1 MNHEY and CDR2 SMNVEV (reference sequence). The CDR3 length is 13 residues. The CDR3 loop is CASSHRQGSGYTF. The DNA for the CDR3 is TGTGCCAGCAGTCACCGACAGGGTAGCGGCTACACCTTC.

The count of this clone is one. The chain is built from TRBV11-2 and TRBJ2-1; 13 nucleotides match TRBD2. V dropped 5 bases and J dropped 7; count of bases not matched to a gene: 8. The CDR3 is made up of 16 amino acids. Germline lookup yields CDR1 SGHAT and CDR2 FQNNGV. Here the CDR3 DNA reads TGTGCCAGCAGCCCCCCGGGACTAGCGGGAAAGAATGAGCAGTTCTTC. Its protein is CASSPPGLAGKNEQFF.

The V gene is TRBV28, the J gene TRBJ1-2; D gene uncertain. Trimming left V 5 bases short and J 8 bases short, with 18 bases between. Looked up from germline, CDR1 is MDHEN and CDR2 is SYDVKM. The length of the CDR3 is 14 residues. CDR3 sequence reads: CASSLDSPSGGYTF. The CDR3 DNA reads as TGTGCCAGCAGTCTGGACTCACCCTCTGGGGGCTACACCTTC.

This chain joins TRBV7-2 and TRBJ1-1; 8 nucleotides align to TRBD1. The CDR3 length is 15 residues. Germline assignment: CDR1 SGHTA and CDR2 FQGNSA. Losses at the gene ends were 4 bases for V and 5 bases for J; bases not matched to a gene: 9. In DNA form, the CDR3 reads TGTGCCAGCAGCTCCCCAGGGGGCGCTTGGACTGAAGCTTTCTTT. Protein product: CASSSPGGAWTEAFF.

The chain is built from TRBV11-3 and TRBJ2-1; 7 bases are a match to TRBD1. The V and J ends lost 7 bases and 2 bases, in that order; junction bases with no gene match: 8. Germline V gene sequence: CDR1 SGHNT, CDR2 YENEEA. CDR3 length equals 15 residues. The CDR3 bases are TGTGCCAGCACTGGCAGGACAGGAACCTACAATGAGCAGTTCTTC. Amino acid sequence: CASTGRTGTYNEQFF.

V gene TRBV19 combines with J gene TRBJ2-2; 7 bases match TRBD1. V lost 6 bases to trimming and J lost 0 bases; unmatched junction nucleotides: 4. Per the germline V gene, CDR1 is LNHDA and CDR2 is SQIVND (reference sequence). The CDR3 loop spans 15 amino acids. CDR3 DNA sequence: TGTGCCAGTAGAACCGGGACAGCGAACACCGGGGAGCTGTTTTTT. This sequence encodes CASRTGTANTGELFF.

The J gene is TRBJ2-7, the V gene TRBV29-1, with a possible D match to TRBD1 (7 bases). There are 14 residues in the CDR3. The V gene lost 4 bases and the J gene lost 7 bases, with 20 bases spanning the gap. From germline, CDR1 is SQVTM and CDR2 ANQGSEA. CDR3 in amino acids: CSVVQGGVSTEQYF. CDR3 nucleotides: TGCAGCGTTGTCCAGGGGGGAGTATCGACAGAGCAGTACTTC.

The sample holds one count of this clone. This chain connects TRBV7-4 to TRBJ2-5; TRBD2 aligns across 13 bases. V trimming: 5 bases; J trimming: 2 bases; junction bases outside the gene matches: 17. The CDR3 is 20 amino acids. Germline assignment: CDR1 SGHVT and CDR2 SQSDAQ. The CDR3 DNA is TGTGCCAGCAGCCCCGAGATCCGGACTAGCGGGAGAGGGGAACAAGAGACCCAGTACTTC. Amino acids: CASSPEIRTSGRGEQETQYF.

The chain links TRBV10-3 to TRBJ2-2, with D tentatively TRBD1 (5 bases). CDR1 is ENHRY and CDR2 is SYGVKD in the germline V gene. Deletions cut 6 bases from V and 7 bases from J, with 12 bases between. The CDR3 totals 13 residues. The DNA of the CDR3 is TGTGCCATCAGGGATAGACAGAACGGGGAGCTGTTTTTT. Translated, it gives CAIRDRQNGELFF.

The chain links TRBV18 to TRBJ1-5; no clear D. The ends were cut back, 2 bases at V and 6 bases at J, with 11 bases in the middle. Germline lookup yields CDR1 KGHSH and CDR2 LQKENI. The CDR3 spans 14 residues. The CDR3 loop is CASSPETGSQPQHF. CDR3 sequence (DNA): TGTGCCAGCTCACCAGAGACTGGGAGTCAGCCCCAGCATTTT.

The chain recombines TRBV7-8 with TRBJ1-6; maybe TRBD1 (5 bases). Germline V gives CDR1 SGHVS, CDR2 FQNEAQ. This CDR3 is built from 15 residues. The V end was cut by 5 bases, the J end by 6 bases, with 14 bases between. In nucleotides, the CDR3 is TGTGCCAGCAGCACCCAGGGTTCGGGTAATTCACCCCTCCACTTT. It specifies CASSTQGSGNSPLHF.

The chain uses TRBV10-3 and TRBJ2-1; TRBD1 aligns across 8 bases. The germline gives CDR1 ENHRY, CDR2 SYGVKD. The CDR3 contains 12 residues. V lost 6 bases to trimming and J lost 9 bases; unmatched junction nucleotides: 4. CDR3 sequence: CAIRDRASEQFF. CDR3 in DNA: TGTGCCATCAGGGACAGGGCTAGTGAGCAGTTCTTC.

The chain carries TRBV6-5 and TRBJ1-2; 7 bases agree with TRBD1. Germline V lookup: CDR1 MNHEY, CDR2 SVGAGI. V lost 6 bases to trimming and J lost 3 bases; unmatched junction nucleotides: 7. The CDR3 totals 14 residues. CDR3 bases: TGTGCCAGCAGAAAACAGGGGAGCGACTATGGCTACACCTTC. This sequence encodes CASRKQGSDYGYTF.

The chain uses TRBV27 and TRBJ2-3; 12 bases match TRBD2. CDR1 is MNHEY and CDR2 is SMNVEV in the germline V gene (reference sequence). This CDR3 has 16 residues. J gave up 0 bases and V 6 bases, and 4 bases lay outside the gene matches. The CDR3 nucleotides read TGTGCCAGCAGCGCACTAGCGGGAGGTAGCACAGATACGCAGTATTTT. Translation: CASSALAGGSTDTQYF.

This chain joins TRBV3-1 (or the pseudogene TRBV3-2) and TRBJ1-3, with TRBD1 matching 7 bases. Germline CDR1 and CDR2: LGHDT and YNNKEL (reference sequence). The CDR3 consists of 19 residues. J was trimmed by 2 bases and V by 1 base; bases with no gene match: 14. CDR3 loop: CASSQGLSGQLGAGNTIYF. In DNA form, the CDR3 reads TGTGCCAGCAGCCAAGGCCTTTCGGGACAGTTAGGGGCTGGAAACACCATATATTTT.